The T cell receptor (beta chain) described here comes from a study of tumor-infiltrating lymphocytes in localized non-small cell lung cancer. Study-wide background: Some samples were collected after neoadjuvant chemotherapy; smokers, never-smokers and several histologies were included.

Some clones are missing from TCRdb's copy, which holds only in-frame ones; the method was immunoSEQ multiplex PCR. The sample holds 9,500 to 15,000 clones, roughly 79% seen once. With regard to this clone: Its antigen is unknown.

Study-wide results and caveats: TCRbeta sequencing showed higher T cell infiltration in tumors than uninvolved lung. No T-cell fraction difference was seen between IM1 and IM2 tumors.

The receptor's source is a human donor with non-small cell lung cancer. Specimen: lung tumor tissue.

The CDR3 here is CASTPGIYGYTF. The CDR3 DNA is TGTGCCAGCACCCCAGGGATTTATGGCTACACCTTC. The V call is TRBV21-1, the J call TRBJ1-2; TRBD1, the table's D call, lacks a check against the DNA. TRBV21-1 is labeled a pseudogene. CDR3 length equals 12 residues.